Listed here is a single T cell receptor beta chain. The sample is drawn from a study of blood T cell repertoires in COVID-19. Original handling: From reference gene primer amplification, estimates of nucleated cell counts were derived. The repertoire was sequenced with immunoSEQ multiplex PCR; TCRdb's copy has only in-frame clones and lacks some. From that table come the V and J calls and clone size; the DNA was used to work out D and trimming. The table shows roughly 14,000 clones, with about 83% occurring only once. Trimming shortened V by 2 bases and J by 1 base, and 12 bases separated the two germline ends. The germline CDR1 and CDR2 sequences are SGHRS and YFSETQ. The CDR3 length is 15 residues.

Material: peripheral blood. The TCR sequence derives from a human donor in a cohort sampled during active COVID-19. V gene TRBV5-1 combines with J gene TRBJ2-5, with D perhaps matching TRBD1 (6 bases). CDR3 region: CASSFTDSSQETQYF. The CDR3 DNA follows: TGCGCCAGCAGCTTTACGGACAGCTCCCAAGAGACCCAGTACTTC.